Listed below are T cell receptor beta chains from one sample, sequenced in a study of PD-1 blockade in classical Hodgkin lymphoma. Some clones are missing from TCRdb's copy, which holds only in-frame ones; the method was immunoSEQ multiplex PCR. The sample has 85,000 to 90,000 clones, just over 90% seen once; the top ten hold 2.5% to 3.5%. This sample comprised peripheral blood mononuclear cells (PBMCs), obtained before the fourth cycle of nivolumab. The source of these receptors is a human donor with classical Hodgkin lymphoma. The conserved cysteine and the conserved F or W are not part of the CDR3 here. Size is omitted from some rows. Given values are once, few, many or a class for expanded clones.

-	TRBV7-8	TRBJ1-1	ASSLTDSDTEAF
-	TRBV10-2	TRBJ2-2	ASTTGQLLNTGELF
-	TRBV7-9	TRBJ2-3	ASSLEGRTDTQY
-	TRBV7-2	TRBJ1-3	ASSITGSSSGNTIY
-	TRBV27	TRBJ1-4	ASSTTGTGAEKLF
once	TRBV19	TRBJ2-1	ASSRGAGQGWNEQF
-	TRBV11-3	TRBJ2-3	ASSLGSGGADTQY
-	TRBV7-6	TRBJ1-3	ASSLRPPPGQRPSGNTIY
-	TRBV5-6	TRBJ2-5	ASSYDRMETQY
-	TRBV9	TRBJ2-7	ASSSRDSYEQY
once	TRBV19	TRBJ2-2	ASEDRGSGELF
-	TRBV12-2	TRBJ2-1	ASRWVDGGRNEQF
-	TRBV30	TRBJ2-7	AWSGSISSYEQY
-	TRBV4-3	TRBJ2-3	ASSQVRSDTDTQY
-	TRBV7-9	TRBJ2-3	ASSLGLTDTQY
-	TRBV5-4	TRBJ2-5	ASSLARGQETQY
-	TRBV19	TRBJ2-3	ASSIFRLDTQY
once	TRBV19	TRBJ2-1	ASSPVLPSTPNEQF
few	TRBV28	TRBJ1-5	ASSLGQGGQPQH
-	TRBV9	TRBJ2-5	ASSEFGTPLGETQY
-	TRBV7-6	TRBJ1-1	ASSLAEGKKTEAF
-	TRBV23-1	TRBJ2-5	ASSQSSVRDYQETQY
-	TRBV7-8	TRBJ2-4	ASSVSGGQAKNIQY
-	TRBV7-6	TRBJ2-3	ASSLVQGEATDTQY
once	TRBV29-1	TRBJ1-1	SVGTAVTEAF
-	TRBV29-1	TRBJ1-2	SVSTGGRINYGYT
-	TRBV4-2	TRBJ2-3	ASRALAGNTDTQY
-	TRBV7-9	TRBJ1-3	ASSQTGSTGNTIY